The rows below give T cell receptor beta chains drawn from one sample of a study of blood T cell repertoires in COVID-19. The table came from immunoSEQ multiplex PCR; TCRdb's copy has only in-frame clones and leaves some out. The top ten hold around 20% of the sample, which has tens of thousands of clones, about 90% seen once. Sample: peripheral blood. These receptors originate from a man aged 70 or older in a cohort sampled during active COVID-19. CDR3s include the opening cysteine and the closing phenylalanine or tryptophan. Fields, in order: CDR3 length, V gene, J gene, CDR3 protein.

cdr3_length: 15; v_call: TRBV3-1/TRBV3-2; j_call: TRBJ1-5; cdr3_aa: CASSQAGSSNQPQHF
cdr3_length: 16; v_call: TRBV5-1; j_call: TRBJ2-1; cdr3_aa: CASSLIPGQTYNEQFF
cdr3_length: 15; v_call: TRBV9; j_call: TRBJ1-4; cdr3_aa: CASSPWDSSNEKLFF
cdr3_length: 17; v_call: TRBV5-1; j_call: TRBJ2-1; cdr3_aa: CASSLGLAGSLYNEQFF
cdr3_length: 14; v_call: TRBV5-6; j_call: TRBJ2-7; cdr3_aa: CASSLEAGRYEQYF
cdr3_length: 15; v_call: TRBV21-1; j_call: TRBJ2-4; cdr3_aa: CASSKRDRGQNIQYF
cdr3_length: 18; v_call: TRBV7-6; j_call: TRBJ2-3; cdr3_aa: CASSQGRGLAGRADTQYF
cdr3_length: 16; v_call: TRBV9; j_call: TRBJ1-2; cdr3_aa: CASNWDRASLGYGYTF
cdr3_length: 15; v_call: TRBV28; j_call: TRBJ2-1; cdr3_aa: CASTPGGTGVNEQFF
cdr3_length: 16; v_call: TRBV7-9; j_call: TRBJ1-4; cdr3_aa: CASSRGLSATNEKLFF
cdr3_length: 16; v_call: TRBV5-4; j_call: TRBJ2-1; cdr3_aa: CASSFPGLDLDNEQFF
cdr3_length: 13; v_call: TRBV27; j_call: TRBJ1-1; cdr3_aa: CASTPGGNTEAFF
cdr3_length: 13; v_call: TRBV29-1; j_call: TRBJ1-1; cdr3_aa: CSVGGQGAGEAFF
cdr3_length: 12; v_call: TRBV28; j_call: TRBJ2-2; cdr3_aa: CASSTGYWELFF
cdr3_length: 13; v_call: TRBV7-2; j_call: TRBJ2-7; cdr3_aa: CASSYDRDYEQYF
cdr3_length: 14; v_call: TRBV7-2; j_call: TRBJ2-7; cdr3_aa: CASSLATGSYEQYF
cdr3_length: 15; v_call: TRBV6-5; j_call: TRBJ2-7; cdr3_aa: CASREGRVSSYEQYF
cdr3_length: 15; v_call: TRBV18; j_call: TRBJ1-1; cdr3_aa: CASSPPVRLNTEAFF
cdr3_length: 13; v_call: TRBV5-8; j_call: TRBJ1-5; cdr3_aa: CASSRDNNQPQHF
cdr3_length: 13; v_call: TRBV7-8; j_call: TRBJ1-1; cdr3_aa: CASTNRENTEAFF
cdr3_length: 16; v_call: TRBV7-3; j_call: TRBJ1-6; cdr3_aa: CASSLTGTAVNSPLHF
cdr3_length: 16; v_call: TRBV7-2; j_call: TRBJ2-7; cdr3_aa: CASSLPRSVDSYEQYF
cdr3_length: 15; v_call: TRBV6-6; j_call: TRBJ2-2; cdr3_aa: CASSYPRLNTGELFF
cdr3_length: 12; v_call: TRBV19; j_call: TRBJ1-2; cdr3_aa: CASSTHSYGYTF
cdr3_length: 16; v_call: TRBV3-1/TRBV3-2; j_call: TRBJ2-1; cdr3_aa: CASSKGGSRSYNEQFF
cdr3_length: 17; v_call: TRBV19; j_call: TRBJ2-4; cdr3_aa: CASSMTDRGLAKNIQYF
cdr3_length: 17; v_call: TRBV9; j_call: TRBJ1-6; cdr3_aa: CASNKRGQVSYNSPLHF
cdr3_length: 14; v_call: TRBV4-3; j_call: TRBJ1-1; cdr3_aa: CASSQDTGGTEAFF
cdr3_length: 16; v_call: TRBV4-1; j_call: TRBJ1-3; cdr3_aa: CASSQAGTGDGNTIYF
cdr3_length: 13; v_call: TRBV6-5; j_call: TRBJ2-5; cdr3_aa: CASSYSAQETQYF
cdr3_length: 14; v_call: TRBV3-1/TRBV3-2; j_call: TRBJ2-2; cdr3_aa: CASSYSGGTGELFF
cdr3_length: 15; v_call: TRBV24-1; j_call: TRBJ1-5; cdr3_aa: CATSDSGVSNQPQHF
cdr3_length: 16; v_call: TRBV4-3; j_call: TRBJ1-1; cdr3_aa: CASSPQWAQGITEAFF
cdr3_length: 13; v_call: TRBV5-1; j_call: TRBJ1-2; cdr3_aa: CASSRGQGDGYTF
cdr3_length: 14; v_call: TRBV28; j_call: TRBJ1-1; cdr3_aa: CASSLGGTGTEAFF
cdr3_length: 16; v_call: TRBV20-1; j_call: TRBJ2-3; cdr3_aa: CSASSRPGSSTDTQYF
cdr3_length: 15; v_call: TRBV9; j_call: TRBJ1-1; cdr3_aa: CASSVGRGTDTEAFF
cdr3_length: 14; v_call: TRBV5-1; j_call: TRBJ1-1; cdr3_aa: CASSLAQEYTEAFF
cdr3_length: 16; v_call: TRBV7-9; j_call: TRBJ2-7; cdr3_aa: CASSLGRTGSDGEQYF
cdr3_length: 14; v_call: TRBV6-5; j_call: TRBJ2-3; cdr3_aa: CASSAYRGSDTQYF
cdr3_length: 17; v_call: TRBV6-1; j_call: TRBJ1-6; cdr3_aa: CASSGRDRGFYNSPLHF
cdr3_length: 14; v_call: TRBV20-1; j_call: TRBJ2-2; cdr3_aa: CSASSGGWTGELFF
cdr3_length: 14; v_call: TRBV18; j_call: TRBJ2-7; cdr3_aa: CASSSGTGAYEQYF
cdr3_length: 14; v_call: TRBV7-9; j_call: TRBJ1-1; cdr3_aa: CASSSMGGSAEAFF
cdr3_length: 15; v_call: TRBV5-1; j_call: TRBJ2-6; cdr3_aa: CASSLELTGANVLTF
cdr3_length: 15; v_call: TRBV7-9; j_call: TRBJ2-6; cdr3_aa: CASRYGGSGANVLTF